The 26 T cell receptor beta chains below were found in one sample sequenced in a study of cytomegalovirus exposure and HLA in healthy donors. Primers for the PCR totalled 60 Vbeta and 13 Jbeta. The protocol was immunoSEQ multiplex PCR, while the TCRdb copy is restricted to in-frame clones and leaves out a portion. The sample includes 130,000 to 150,000 clones, roughly 79% of them seen just once. The sample was PBMCs. Receptor source: an older woman in good health and CMV-seropositive.

The rearrangement joins TRBV28 to TRBJ1-2, with 7 bases lining up with TRBD1. Germline CDR1 is MDHEN and CDR2 is SYDVKM. J lost 2 bases, V lost 6 bases, and 3 bases had no gene match. The length of the CDR3 is 13 residues. The CDR3 protein is CASRMTGNYGYTF. The CDR3 DNA follows: TGTGCCAGCAGAATGACAGGGAACTATGGCTACACCTTC.

The chain recombines TRBV5-1 with TRBJ2-2; unclear D gene. Trimming removed 0 bases at V and 8 bases at J, with 14 bases between. Germline values: CDR1 SGHRS, CDR2 YFSETQ. The CDR3 sequence is 15 residues long. In DNA form, the CDR3 reads TGCGCCAGCAGCTTGGATCCTAGTGGAGAGGGGGAGCTGTTTTTT. Translation gives CASSLDPSGEGELFF.

The count of this clone is one. The V gene is TRBV25-1, the J gene TRBJ1-2; D is possibly TRBD1 (6 bases). V lost 4 bases and J lost 4, with 10 bases in between. The length of the CDR3 is 13 residues. Germline CDR1 MGHDK, CDR2 SYGVNS. The CDR3 bases are TGTGCCAGCAGTGGCGGGGGGCTCTATGGCTACACCTTC. Protein product: CASSGGGLYGYTF.

The chain employs TRBV6-6 and TRBJ2-4, with a tentative D call TRBD2 (5 bases). The V end was cut by 6 bases, the J end by 0 bases, with 12 bases between. The CDR3 sequence is 15 residues long. Germline V gives CDR1 MNHNY, CDR2 SVGAGI (reference sequence). CDR3 bases: TGTGCCAGCAGCCGGACGGACTTAGCCAAAAACATTCAGTACTTC. It encodes CASSRTDLAKNIQYF.

The V and J genes are TRBV7-3 and TRBJ2-6, with 7 bases fitting TRBD2. Germline assignment: CDR1 SGHTA and CDR2 FQGTGA. This CDR3 is built from 18 residues. V was clipped by 5 bases and J by 0 bases; unmatched bases: 10. The DNA of the CDR3 is TGTGCCAGCAGCGGGGGGGACGGTATTTCCTCTGGGGCCAACGTCCTGACTTTC. Translation gives CASSGGDGISSGANVLTF. Together with reference TRBV7-3 and TRBJ2-6, the CDR3 gives the full variable domain: GAGVSQTPSNKVTEKGKYVELRCDPISGHTALYWYRQSLGQGPEFLIYFQGTGAADDSGLPNDRFFAVRPEGSVSTLKIQRTERGDSAVYLCASSGGDGISSGANVLTFGAGSRLTVL.

The sample holds a few counts of this clone. The gene calls are TRBV4-3 and TRBJ2-3, with TRBD2 as a possible D gene (5 bases). Germline CDR1 is LGHNA and CDR2 is YSLEER. The CDR3 is made up of 14 amino acids. Trimming removed 4 bases at V and 0 bases at J, with 8 bases between. In DNA, the CDR3 is TGCGCCAGCAGCCGTACGGGGAGCACAGATACGCAGTATTTT. This translates into CASSRTGSTDTQYF.

This clone was counted a few times. The chain recombines TRBV7-2 with TRBJ2-3; 9 bases match TRBD2. Germline lookup yields CDR1 SGHTA and CDR2 FQGNSA. Losses at the gene ends were 4 bases for V and 2 bases for J; bases not matched to a gene: 7. This CDR3 spans 16 amino acids. DNA of the CDR3: TGTGCCAGCAGCTCCTTAGCGGGAGCGCACACAGATACGCAGTATTTT. Translation gives CASSSLAGAHTDTQYF.

In this sample, this clone turned up once. The CDR3 DNA reads as TGCAGTGCCCAGGTGGGAGATACGCAGTATTTT. Protein: CSAQVGDTQYF. The V call is TRBV20-1, the J call TRBJ2-3; D ambiguous. V dropped 6 bases and J dropped 5 bases, with 9 bases sitting between them. CDR3 length: 11 residues. Germline V gene sequence: CDR1 DFQATT, CDR2 SNEGSKA (reference sequence).

The rearrangement uses TRBV19 and TRBJ2-7; 8 bases fit TRBD1. The trim removed 1 base at V and 3 bases at J, leaving 5 bases unmatched. There are 15 residues in the CDR3. Germline V gene sequence: CDR1 LNHDA, CDR2 SQIVND (reference sequence). The CDR3 DNA reads as TGTGCCAGTAGTATAGCGGGACAGGACTACTACGAGCAGTACTTC. As protein: CASSIAGQDYYEQYF.

The genes are TRBV5-4 and TRBJ2-5, with a weak D call TRBD2 (6 bases). The V and J ends lost 3 bases and 3 bases respectively, with 15 bases between them. Germline CDR1 reads SGHNT; CDR2 reads YYREEE (reference sequence). The CDR3 length is 15 residues. The CDR3 spells CASSYPPPGEETQYF. As DNA, the CDR3 is TGTGCCAGCAGCTACCCCCCCCCGGGGGAAGAGACCCAGTACTTC.

This clone came up a few times. This chain joins TRBV7-2 and TRBJ1-6; 12 bases align to TRBD1. The germline gives CDR1 SGHTA, CDR2 FQGNSA. The CDR3 has 18 amino acids. Germline trimming cut 0 bases from V and 8 bases from J; bases unmatched to any gene: 8. This CDR3 is CASSLAGLGQGADSPLHF. The CDR3 DNA is TGTGCCAGCAGCTTAGCGGGTTTGGGACAGGGGGCTGATTCACCCCTCCACTTT.

In this sample, this clone turned up a few times. The DNA of the CDR3 is TGTGCCAGCAGCTTAGATTTTGGAGCATACGAGCAGTACTTC. Translation: CASSLDFGAYEQYF. This sequence joins TRBV11-3 and TRBJ2-7; D uncertain. This CDR3 contains 14 residues. The V and J ends lost 0 bases and 4 bases respectively, with 10 bases between them. CDR1 is SGHNT and CDR2 is YENEEA in the germline V gene.

V and J are TRBV27 and TRBJ2-3; tentatively, D is TRBD2 (5 bases). V lost 5 bases and J 5 bases, leaving 17 bases between the germline ends. Germline V lookup: CDR1 MNHEY, CDR2 SMNVEV (reference sequence). The CDR3 consists of 15 residues. CDR3 coding DNA: TGTGCCAGCAGTCCGCGAGGACTGAGGGAAGATACGCAGTATTTT. Protein product: CASSPRGLREDTQYF.

The chain couples TRBV6-4 to TRBJ1-5; no reliable D call. The V gene lost 6 bases and the J gene lost 4 bases, with 10 bases spanning the gap. Germline V gene sequence: CDR1 MRHNA, CDR2 SNTAGT. This CDR3 spans 13 amino acids. The CDR3: CASSPQENQPQHF. CDR3 DNA sequence: TGTGCCAGCAGCCCCCAAGAGAATCAGCCCCAGCATTTT.

V and J are TRBV30 and TRBJ2-1, with D tentatively TRBD2 (7 bases). In germline, CDR1 is GTSNPN, CDR2 SVGIG (reference sequence). CDR3 length: 12 residues. V was clipped by 3 bases and J by 10 bases, with 13 bases between them. The CDR3: CAWRGGPPEQFF. The CDR3 DNA follows: TGTGCCTGGAGGGGGGGGCCACCCGAGCAGTTCTTC.

This chain links TRBV5-8 with TRBJ2-1; a possible D gene is TRBD1 (6 bases). This CDR3 is built from 15 residues. CDR1 is SGHTS, CDR2 YDEGEE, per germline. V lost 2 bases and J lost 5, with 14 bases in between. This CDR3 reads CASSLEQGWDNEQFF. In nucleotides, the CDR3 is TGTGCCAGCAGCTTAGAACAGGGATGGGACAATGAGCAGTTCTTC. Full variable domain (missing parts from reference TRBV5-8 and TRBJ2-1): EAGVTQSPTHLIKTRGQQATLRCSPISGHTSVYWYQQALGLGLQFLLWYDEGEERNRGNFPPRFSGRQFPNYSSELNVNALELEDSALYLCASSLEQGWDNEQFFGPGTRLTVL.

The chain carries TRBV29-1 and TRBJ2-6; 8 bases line up with TRBD1. The V gene's germline CDR1 is SQVTM and CDR2 ANQGSEA. V trimming: 6 bases; J trimming: 0 bases; junction bases outside the gene matches: 4. The CDR3 has 15 amino acids. The CDR3 DNA reads as TGCAGCGTAAGACAGGGGAGCTCTGGGGCCAACGTCCTGACTTTC. Residues: CSVRQGSSGANVLTF.

The sample holds a few counts of this clone. The chain links TRBV4-2 to TRBJ2-7, with 8 bases that match TRBD2. CDR1 and CDR2 (germline): LGHNA, YNFKEQ. The CDR3 totals 14 residues. V shed 1 base, J shed 4 bases, and the junction held 3 bases outside the gene matches. CDR3 nucleotides: TGTGCCAGCAGCCAAGCTGCTAGCGGGTACGAGCAGTACTTC. Its translation is CASSQAASGYEQYF.

The V call is TRBV28, the J call TRBJ1-2, with 8 nucleotides matching TRBD1. CDR1 and CDR2 from the germline V gene are MDHEN and SYDVKM. The CDR3 has 15 residues. V gave up 6 bases and J gave up 8 bases; unmatched junction bases: 14. The CDR3 is CASSPPGTGLRGYTF. In nucleotides, the CDR3 is TGTGCCAGCAGCCCCCCCGGGACAGGACTTCGGGGCTACACCTTC.

V gene TRBV30 combines with J gene TRBJ1-1, with unresolved D. Germline CDR1 reads GTSNPN; CDR2 reads SVGIG (reference sequence). CDR3 length: 13 amino acids. V was clipped by 1 base and J by 1 base, with 7 bases between them. CDR3 sequence reads: CAWSDYWNTEAFF. The CDR3 nucleotides are TGTGCCTGGAGTGACTACTGGAACACTGAAGCTTTCTTT.

V usage is TRBV9 and J usage is TRBJ1-1; D perhaps matches TRBD1 (6 bases). This CDR3 has 17 amino acids. Trimming cost V 3 bases and J 4 bases, with 22 bases left between them. From germline, CDR1 is SGDLS and CDR2 YYNGEE. The DNA for the CDR3 is TGTGCCAGCAGCGCCGGGGAGACAGGCCTTTCGGGCACTGAAGCTTTCTTT. This gives the protein CASSAGETGLSGTEAFF. Full variable domain (missing parts from reference TRBV9 and TRBJ1-1): DSGVTQTPKHLITATGQRVTLRCSPRSGDLSVYWYQQSLDQGLQFLIQYYNGEERAKGNILERFSAQQFPDLHSELNLSSLELGDSALYFCASSAGETGLSGTEAFFGQGTRLTVV.

J is TRBJ1-2 and V is TRBV14; weak D call: TRBD1 (5 bases). CDR3 length: 15 amino acids. The V gene lost 1 base and the J gene lost 6 bases, with 15 bases spanning the gap. Germline assignment: CDR1 SGHDN and CDR2 FVKESK. The CDR3 DNA is TGTGCCAGCAGCCAAGTAACCACAGGTTTAAATGGCTACACCTTC. This sequence encodes CASSQVTTGLNGYTF. Full variable domain (outside the CDR3, taken from reference TRBV14 and TRBJ1-2): EAGVTQFPSHSVIEKGQTVTLRCDPISGHDNLYWYRRVMGKEIKFLLHFVKESKQDESGMPNNRFLAERTGGTYSTLKVQPAELEDSGVYFCASSQVTTGLNGYTFGSGTRLTVV.

The J gene is TRBJ2-2, the V gene TRBV6-5; D possibly corresponds to TRBD1 (5 bases). The CDR3 loop spans 13 amino acids. The V and J ends lost 6 bases and 6 bases respectively, with 11 bases between them. The germline CDR1 and CDR2 sequences are MNHEY and SVGAGI. For the CDR3, the DNA is TGTGCCAGCAGACGCGCACAGGCCGGGGAGCTGTTTTTT. Its translation: CASRRAQAGELFF.

V usage is TRBV14 and J usage is TRBJ2-1; D perhaps matches TRBD1 (5 bases). Trimming cost V 0 bases and J 6 bases, with 18 bases left between them. There are 17 residues in the CDR3. CDR1 SGHDN and CDR2 FVKESK come from the germline V gene. The CDR3 DNA reads TGTGCCAGCAGCCAAGAAGGGCAGGGAATAGCCCGCAATGAGCAGTTCTTC. The encoded protein is CASSQEGQGIARNEQFF.

This chain uses TRBV19 with TRBJ2-1; 7 bases align to TRBD1. The germline CDR1 and CDR2 sequences are LNHDA and SQIVND (reference sequence). The CDR3 runs 15 residues. Unmatched junction bases numbered 10, after V lost 4 bases and J lost 7 bases. The CDR3 sequence: CASSRVGDRINEQFF. CDR3 nucleotide sequence: TGTGCCAGTAGTAGGGTCGGGGACAGAATAAATGAGCAGTTCTTC.

This chain uses TRBV5-4 with TRBJ2-5; 10 bases are a match to TRBD2. The CDR3 is 15 amino acids. Germline CDR1 SGHNT, CDR2 YYREEE (reference sequence). J was trimmed by 4 bases and V by 4 bases; bases with no gene match: 7. In nucleotides, the CDR3 is TGTGCCAGCAGCCCCAGAATAGCGGGAGGAGAGACCCAGTACTTC. Translated, it gives CASSPRIAGGETQYF. Full variable domain (missing parts from reference TRBV5-4 and TRBJ2-5): ETGVTQSPTHLIKTRGQQVTLRCSSQSGHNTVSWYQQALGQGPQFIFQYYREEENGRGNFPPRFSGLQFPNYSSELNVNALELDDSALYLCASSPRIAGGETQYFGPGTRLLVL.